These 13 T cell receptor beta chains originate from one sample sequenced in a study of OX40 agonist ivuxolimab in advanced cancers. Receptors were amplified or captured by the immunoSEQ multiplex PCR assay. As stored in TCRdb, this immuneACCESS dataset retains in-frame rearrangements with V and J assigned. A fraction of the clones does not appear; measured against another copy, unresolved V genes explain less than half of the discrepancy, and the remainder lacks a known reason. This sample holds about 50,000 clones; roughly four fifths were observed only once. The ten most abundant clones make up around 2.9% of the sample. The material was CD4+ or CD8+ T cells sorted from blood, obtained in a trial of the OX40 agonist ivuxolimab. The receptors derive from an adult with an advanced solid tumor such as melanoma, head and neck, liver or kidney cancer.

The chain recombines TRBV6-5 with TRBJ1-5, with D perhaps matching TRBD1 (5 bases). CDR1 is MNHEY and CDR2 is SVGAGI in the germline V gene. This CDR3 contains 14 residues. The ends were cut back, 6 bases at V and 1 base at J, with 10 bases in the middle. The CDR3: CASRGVGSNQPQHF. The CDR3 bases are TGTGCCAGCAGGGGGGTGGGGAGCAATCAGCCCCAGCATTTT.

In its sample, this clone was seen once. The CDR3 loop reads CASSVEVRHTDTQYF. In DNA, the CDR3 is TGTGCCAGCAGCGTAGAGGTTAGACACACAGATACGCAGTATTTT. This chain connects TRBV9 to TRBJ2-3; D gene unclear. Germline V gene data show CDR1 as SGDLS and CDR2 as YYNGEE. Trimming removed 0 bases from V and 2 bases from J, with 10 bases in between. The CDR3 contains 15 residues. The full variable domain, its missing parts supplied by reference TRBV9 and TRBJ2-3, is DSGVTQTPKHLITATGQRVTLRCSPRSGDLSVYWYQQSLDQGLQFLIQYYNGEERAKGNILERFSAQQFPDLHSELNLSSLELGDSALYFCASSVEVRHTDTQYFGPGTRLTVL.

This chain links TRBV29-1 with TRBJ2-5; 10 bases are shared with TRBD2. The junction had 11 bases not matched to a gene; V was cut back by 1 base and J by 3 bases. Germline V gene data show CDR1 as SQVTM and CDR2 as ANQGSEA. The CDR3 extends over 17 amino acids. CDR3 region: CSVEGSGGPTLKETQYF. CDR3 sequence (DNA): TGCAGCGTTGAAGGTAGCGGGGGGCCGACATTAAAAGAGACCCAGTACTTC.

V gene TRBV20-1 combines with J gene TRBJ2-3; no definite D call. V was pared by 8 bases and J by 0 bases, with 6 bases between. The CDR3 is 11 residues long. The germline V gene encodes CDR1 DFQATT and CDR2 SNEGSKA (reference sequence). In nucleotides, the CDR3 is TGCAGTAGGTGGAGCACAGATACGCAGTATTTT. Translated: CSRWSTDTQYF.

The DNA for the CDR3 is TGTGCCAGCAGCTTGATGTTTGGGGCAGTATTAGGCTACACCTTC. Its translation is CASSLMFGAVLGYTF. The chain uses TRBV5-6 and TRBJ1-2; D possibly corresponds to TRBD1 (5 bases). With 1 base removed from V and 8 bases from J, the gap between germline ends came to 18 bases. The CDR3 is 15 amino acids. Germline V gene lookup returns CDR1 SGHDT and CDR2 YYEEEE.

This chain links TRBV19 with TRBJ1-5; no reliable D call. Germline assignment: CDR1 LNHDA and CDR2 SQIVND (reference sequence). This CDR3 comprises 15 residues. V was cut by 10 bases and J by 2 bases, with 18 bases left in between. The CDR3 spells CATNQDSGGNQPQHF. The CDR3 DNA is TGTGCCACCAACCAGGACTCCGGGGGCAATCAGCCCCAGCATTTT.

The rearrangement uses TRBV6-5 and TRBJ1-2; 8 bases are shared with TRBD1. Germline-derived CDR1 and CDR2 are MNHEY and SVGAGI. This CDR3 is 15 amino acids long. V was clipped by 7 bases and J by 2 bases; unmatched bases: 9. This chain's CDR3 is CASKTGQVKNYGYTF. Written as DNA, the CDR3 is TGTGCCAGCAAAACGGGACAGGTGAAAAACTATGGCTACACCTTC.

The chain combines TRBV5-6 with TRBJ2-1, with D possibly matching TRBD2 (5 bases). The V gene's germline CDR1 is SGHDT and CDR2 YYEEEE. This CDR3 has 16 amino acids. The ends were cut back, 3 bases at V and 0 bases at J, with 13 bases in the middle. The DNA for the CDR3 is TGTGCCAGCAGCTCACCCAGAGGGCGCTCCTACAATGAGCAGTTCTTC. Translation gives CASSSPRGRSYNEQFF.

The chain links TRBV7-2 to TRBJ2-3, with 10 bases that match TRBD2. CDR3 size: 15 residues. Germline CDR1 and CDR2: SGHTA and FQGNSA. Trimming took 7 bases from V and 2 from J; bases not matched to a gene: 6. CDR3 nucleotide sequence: TGTGCCAGCAACGAGCGGGGGGGGTCCACAGATACGCAGTATTTT. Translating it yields CASNERGGSTDTQYF.

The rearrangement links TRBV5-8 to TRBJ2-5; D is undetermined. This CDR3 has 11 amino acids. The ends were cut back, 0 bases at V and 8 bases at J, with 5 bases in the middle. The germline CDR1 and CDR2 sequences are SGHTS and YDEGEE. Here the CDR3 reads CASSLETTQYF. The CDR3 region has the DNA TGTGCCAGCAGCTTGGAAACCACCCAGTACTTC.

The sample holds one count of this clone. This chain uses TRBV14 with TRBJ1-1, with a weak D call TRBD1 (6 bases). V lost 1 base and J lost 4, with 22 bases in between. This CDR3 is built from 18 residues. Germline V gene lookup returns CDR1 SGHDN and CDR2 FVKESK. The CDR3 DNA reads TGTGCCAGCAGCCAAGTTGGGGGGCATGGGGGCTTCGCCACTGAAGCTTTCTTT. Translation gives CASSQVGGHGGFATEAFF. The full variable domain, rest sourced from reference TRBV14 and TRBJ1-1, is EAGVTQFPSHSVIEKGQTVTLRCDPISGHDNLYWYRRVMGKEIKFLLHFVKESKQDESGMPNNRFLAERTGGTYSTLKVQPAELEDSGVYFCASSQVGGHGGFATEAFFGQGTRLTVV.

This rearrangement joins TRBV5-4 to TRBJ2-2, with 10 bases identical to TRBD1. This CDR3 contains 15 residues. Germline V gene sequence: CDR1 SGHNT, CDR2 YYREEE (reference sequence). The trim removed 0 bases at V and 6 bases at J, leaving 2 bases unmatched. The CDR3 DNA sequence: TGTGCCAGCAGCTTGGGGACAGGGGGTCCCGGGGAGCTGTTTTTT. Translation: CASSLGTGGPGELFF.

CDR3 sequence: CASSRTGETQYF. In DNA form, the CDR3 reads TGCGCCAGCAGCCGGACCGGAGAGACCCAGTACTTC. The chain has TRBV5-1 and TRBJ2-5; D remains unclear. The CDR3 spans 12 residues. Trimming stripped 4 bases from V and 4 bases from J, with 8 bases between. Germline V gene sequence: CDR1 SGHRS, CDR2 YFSETQ.